This record looks at one T cell receptor beta chain sequence and its context. This record belongs to a study of blood T cell repertoires in COVID-19. The germline V gene has CDR1 MNHEY and CDR2 SVGAGI. The CDR3 is 14 amino acids. V lost 0 bases, J lost 8 bases, and 6 bases stayed unmatched. Profiling relied on immunoSEQ multiplex PCR, and the TCRdb table lists in-frame clones only, not all of them. Altogether roughly 30,000 clones are present, 89% being singletons, with the ten largest covering approximately 30%. The chain has TRBV6-5 and TRBJ1-2, with 7 bases matching TRBD1. The TCR was taken from a man at least 80 years old with acute or convalescent COVID-19. The material sequenced was peripheral blood. CDR3 sequence: CASSYSRTGSGYTF. CDR3 in DNA: TGTGCCAGCAGTTACTCCCGGACAGGCAGCGGCTACACCTTC.